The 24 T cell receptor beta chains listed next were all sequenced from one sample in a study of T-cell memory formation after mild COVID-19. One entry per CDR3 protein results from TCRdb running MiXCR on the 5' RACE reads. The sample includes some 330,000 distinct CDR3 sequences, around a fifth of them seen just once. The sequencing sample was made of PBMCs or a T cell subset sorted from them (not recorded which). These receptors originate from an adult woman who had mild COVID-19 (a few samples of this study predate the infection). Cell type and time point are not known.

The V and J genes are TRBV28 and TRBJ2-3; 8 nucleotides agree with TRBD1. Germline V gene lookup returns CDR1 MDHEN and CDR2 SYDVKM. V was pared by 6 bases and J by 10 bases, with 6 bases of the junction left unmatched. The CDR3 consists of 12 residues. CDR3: CASSYRGKAQYF. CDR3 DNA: TGTGCCAGCAGCTACAGGGGGAAGGCGCAGTATTTT.

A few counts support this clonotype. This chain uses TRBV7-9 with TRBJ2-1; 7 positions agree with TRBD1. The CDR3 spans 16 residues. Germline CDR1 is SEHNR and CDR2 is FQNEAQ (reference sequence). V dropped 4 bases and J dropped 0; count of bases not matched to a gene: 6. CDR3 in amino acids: CASSSLRGSSYNEQFF. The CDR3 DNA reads TGTGCCAGCAGCTCTCTCAGGGGGAGCTCCTACAATGAGCAGTTCTTC.

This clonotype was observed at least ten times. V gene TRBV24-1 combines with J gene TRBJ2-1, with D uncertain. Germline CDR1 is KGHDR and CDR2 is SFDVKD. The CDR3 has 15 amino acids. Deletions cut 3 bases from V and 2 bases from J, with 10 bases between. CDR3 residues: CATSDDVGTYNEQFF. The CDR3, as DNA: TGTGCCACCAGTGATGACGTTGGTACCTACAATGAGCAGTTCTTC.

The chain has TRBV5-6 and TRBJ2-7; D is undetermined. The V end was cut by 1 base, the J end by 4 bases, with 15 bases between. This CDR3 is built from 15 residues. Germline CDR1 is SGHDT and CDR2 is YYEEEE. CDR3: CASSLFGVFGYEQYF. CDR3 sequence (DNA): TGTGCCAGCAGCTTGTTTGGGGTTTTTGGGTACGAGCAGTACTTC.

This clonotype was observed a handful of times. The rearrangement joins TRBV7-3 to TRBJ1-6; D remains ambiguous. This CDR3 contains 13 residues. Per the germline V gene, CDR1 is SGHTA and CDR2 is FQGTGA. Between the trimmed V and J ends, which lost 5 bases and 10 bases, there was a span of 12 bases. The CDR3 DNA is TGTGCCAGCAGCCAAAAGGGAGGGTCACCCCTCCACTTT. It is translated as CASSQKGGSPLHF.

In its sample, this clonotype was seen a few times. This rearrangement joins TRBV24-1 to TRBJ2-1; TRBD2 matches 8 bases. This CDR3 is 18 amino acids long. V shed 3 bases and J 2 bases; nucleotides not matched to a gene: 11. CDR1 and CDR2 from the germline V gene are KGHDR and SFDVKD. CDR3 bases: TGTGCCACCAGTGATGAGGACAACCTAGCGGGCCCCTACAATGAGCAGTTCTTC. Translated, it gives CATSDEDNLAGPYNEQFF.

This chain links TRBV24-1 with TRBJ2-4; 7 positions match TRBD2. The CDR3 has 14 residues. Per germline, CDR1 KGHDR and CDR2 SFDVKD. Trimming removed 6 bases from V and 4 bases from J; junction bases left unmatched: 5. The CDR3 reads CATSQGLNKNIQYF. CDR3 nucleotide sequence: TGTGCCACCAGTCAGGGACTAAATAAAAACATTCAGTACTTC.

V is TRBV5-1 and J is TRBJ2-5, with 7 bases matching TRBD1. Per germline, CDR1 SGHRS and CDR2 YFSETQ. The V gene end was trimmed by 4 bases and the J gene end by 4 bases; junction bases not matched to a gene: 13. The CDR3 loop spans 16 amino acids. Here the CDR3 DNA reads TGCGCCAGCAGCGTAACAGGGGCCGCAAGGGGAGAGACCCAGTACTTC. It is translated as CASSVTGAARGETQYF. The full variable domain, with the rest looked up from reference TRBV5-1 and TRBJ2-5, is KAGVTQTPRYLIKTRGQQVTLSCSPISGHRSVSWYQQTPGQGLQFLFEYFSETQRNKGNFPGRFSGRQFSNSRSEMNVSTLELGDSALYLCASSVTGAARGETQYFGPGTRLLVL.

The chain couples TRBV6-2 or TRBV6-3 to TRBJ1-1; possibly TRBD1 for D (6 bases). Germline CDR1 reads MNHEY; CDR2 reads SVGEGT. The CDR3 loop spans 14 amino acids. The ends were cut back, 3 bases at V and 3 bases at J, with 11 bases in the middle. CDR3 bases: TGTGCCAGCAGTTATCTACCAGGGGACACTGAAGCTTTCTTT. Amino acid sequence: CASSYLPGDTEAFF.

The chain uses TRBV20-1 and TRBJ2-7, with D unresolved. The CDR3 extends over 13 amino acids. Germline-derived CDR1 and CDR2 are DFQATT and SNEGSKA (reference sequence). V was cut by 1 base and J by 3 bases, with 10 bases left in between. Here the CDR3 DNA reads TGCAGTGCTAGAGTATCATACAGCTACGAGCAGTACTTC. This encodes CSARVSYSYEQYF.

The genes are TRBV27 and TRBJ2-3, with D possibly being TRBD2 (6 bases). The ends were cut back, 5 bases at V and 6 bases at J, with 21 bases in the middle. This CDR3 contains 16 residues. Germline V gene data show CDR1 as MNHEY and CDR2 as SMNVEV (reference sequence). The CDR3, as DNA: TGTGCCAGCAGTCCCCGACTAGAGACGGTAACGGATACGCAGTATTTT. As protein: CASSPRLETVTDTQYF.

CDR3 sequence (DNA): TGTGCCAGCAGCTTGGACACAGAAGAGACCCAGTACTTC. Its protein is CASSLDTEETQYF. The V and J genes are TRBV5-6 and TRBJ2-5; D call uncertain. The V and J ends lost 0 bases and 3 bases respectively, with 6 bases between them. CDR3 length equals 13 residues. Germline V CDR1 and CDR2: SGHDT, YYEEEE.

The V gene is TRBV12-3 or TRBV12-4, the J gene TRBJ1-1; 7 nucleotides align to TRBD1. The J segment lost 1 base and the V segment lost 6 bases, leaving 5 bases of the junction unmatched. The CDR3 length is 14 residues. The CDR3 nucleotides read TGTGCCAGCAGATCGGGACAGAGGAACACTGAAGCTTTCTTT. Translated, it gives CASRSGQRNTEAFF.

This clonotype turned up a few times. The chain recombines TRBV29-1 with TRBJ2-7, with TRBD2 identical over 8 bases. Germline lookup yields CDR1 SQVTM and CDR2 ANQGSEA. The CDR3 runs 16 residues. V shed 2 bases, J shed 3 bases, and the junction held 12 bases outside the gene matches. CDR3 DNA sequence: TGCAGCGTTGAATTAAGCGGGAGCGATTCAGGCTACGAGCAGTACTTC. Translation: CSVELSGSDSGYEQYF.

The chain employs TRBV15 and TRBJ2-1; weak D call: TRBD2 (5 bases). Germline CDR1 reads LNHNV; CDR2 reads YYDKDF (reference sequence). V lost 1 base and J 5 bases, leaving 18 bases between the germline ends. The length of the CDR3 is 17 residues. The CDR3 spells CATSRAQSSGVDNEQFF. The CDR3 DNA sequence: TGTGCCACCAGCAGAGCTCAGTCCTCCGGGGTCGACAATGAGCAGTTCTTC.

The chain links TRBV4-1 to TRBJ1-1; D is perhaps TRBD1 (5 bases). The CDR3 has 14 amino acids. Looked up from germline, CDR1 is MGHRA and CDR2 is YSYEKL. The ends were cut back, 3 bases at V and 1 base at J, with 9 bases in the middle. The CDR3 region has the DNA TGCGCCAGCAGCCATCCTCAGGGGAACACTGAAGCTTTCTTT. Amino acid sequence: CASSHPQGNTEAFF.

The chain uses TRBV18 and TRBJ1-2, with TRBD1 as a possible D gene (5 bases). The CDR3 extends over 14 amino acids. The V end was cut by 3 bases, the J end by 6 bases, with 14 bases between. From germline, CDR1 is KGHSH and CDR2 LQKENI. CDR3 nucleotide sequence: TGTGCCAGCTCACCCTCCAGGGCGAACGATGGCTACACCTTC. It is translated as CASSPSRANDGYTF.

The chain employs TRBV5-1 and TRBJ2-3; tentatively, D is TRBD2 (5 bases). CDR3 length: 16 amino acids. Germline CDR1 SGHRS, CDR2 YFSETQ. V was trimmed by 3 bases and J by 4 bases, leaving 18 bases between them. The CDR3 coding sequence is TGCGCCAGCAGCTCCGCGGGCCGGGAACGAGCAGATACGCAGTATTTT. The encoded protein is CASSSAGRERADTQYF.

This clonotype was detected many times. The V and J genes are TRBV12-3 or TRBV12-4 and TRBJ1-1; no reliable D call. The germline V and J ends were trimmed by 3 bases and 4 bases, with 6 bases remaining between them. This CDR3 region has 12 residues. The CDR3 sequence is CASSFKGTEAFF. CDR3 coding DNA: TGTGCCAGCAGTTTTAAGGGCACTGAAGCTTTCTTT.

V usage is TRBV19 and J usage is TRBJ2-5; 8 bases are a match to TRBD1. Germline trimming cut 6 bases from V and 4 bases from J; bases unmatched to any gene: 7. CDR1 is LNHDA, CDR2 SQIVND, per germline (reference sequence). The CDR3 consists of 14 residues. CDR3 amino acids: CASSPADRGETQYF. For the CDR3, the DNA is TGTGCCAGTAGCCCTGCTGACAGGGGAGAGACCCAGTACTTC.

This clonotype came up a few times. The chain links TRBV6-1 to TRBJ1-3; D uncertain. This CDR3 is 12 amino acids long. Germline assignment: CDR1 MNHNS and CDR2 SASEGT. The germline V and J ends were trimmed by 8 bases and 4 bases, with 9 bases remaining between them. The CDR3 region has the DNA TGTGCCAGCTCCGGCAACGGAAACACCATATATTTT. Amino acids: CASSGNGNTIYF.

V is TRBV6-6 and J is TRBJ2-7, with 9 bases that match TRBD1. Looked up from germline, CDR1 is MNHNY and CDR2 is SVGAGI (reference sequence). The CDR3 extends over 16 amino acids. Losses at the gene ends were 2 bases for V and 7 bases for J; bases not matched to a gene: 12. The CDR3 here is CASSYRRRQGVGEQYF. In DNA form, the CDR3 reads TGTGCCAGCAGTTACCGGCGGAGACAGGGGGTTGGGGAGCAGTACTTC.

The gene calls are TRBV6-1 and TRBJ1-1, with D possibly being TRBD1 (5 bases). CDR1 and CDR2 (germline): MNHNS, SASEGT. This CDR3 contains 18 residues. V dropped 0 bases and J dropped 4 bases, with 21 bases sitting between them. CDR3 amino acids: CASSEALGGGLWLTEAFF. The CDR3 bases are TGTGCCAGCAGTGAAGCGCTCGGGGGAGGTCTTTGGCTCACTGAAGCTTTCTTT.

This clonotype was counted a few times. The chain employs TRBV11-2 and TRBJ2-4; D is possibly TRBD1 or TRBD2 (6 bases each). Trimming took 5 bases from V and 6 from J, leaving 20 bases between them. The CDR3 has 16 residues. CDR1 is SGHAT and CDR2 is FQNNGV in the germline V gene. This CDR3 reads CASSTAGTQMGNIQYF. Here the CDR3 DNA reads TGTGCCAGCAGCACGGCGGGGACACAGATGGGAAACATTCAGTACTTC.